This TCR beta chain was observed in a study of blood T cell repertoires in COVID-19. Overall study context: Researchers got acute and convalescent COVID-19 samples from the United States, Italy and Spain. The cDNA or gDNA used as material had been derived from T cells, B-cell-depleted T cells, or PBMCs.

Authors' methods: Researchers report that nucleated cell counts were estimated from reference gene primer amplification. Produced via immunoSEQ multiplex PCR; TCRdb's table is partial and in-frame only. V, J and clone size are taken as reported in that table, and D and trimming were inferred from the DNA itself. The repertoire includes 200,000 to 300,000 clones, 80% to 90% of them detected once, and approximately 1.5% sits in the top ten. Per germline, CDR1 LGHDT and CDR2 YNNKEL (reference sequence). V was clipped by 0 bases and J by 4 bases, with 16 bases between them. The length of the CDR3 is 16 residues.

The receptor comes from a woman aged 40 to 50 who had recovered from COVID-19. J is TRBJ2-7 and V is TRBV3-1 (or the pseudogene TRBV3-2); D gene uncertain. Source material: peripheral blood. CDR3 residues: CASSQDKVPVHYEQYF. The DNA for the CDR3 is TGTGCCAGCAGCCAAGATAAAGTCCCAGTCCATTACGAGCAGTACTTC.